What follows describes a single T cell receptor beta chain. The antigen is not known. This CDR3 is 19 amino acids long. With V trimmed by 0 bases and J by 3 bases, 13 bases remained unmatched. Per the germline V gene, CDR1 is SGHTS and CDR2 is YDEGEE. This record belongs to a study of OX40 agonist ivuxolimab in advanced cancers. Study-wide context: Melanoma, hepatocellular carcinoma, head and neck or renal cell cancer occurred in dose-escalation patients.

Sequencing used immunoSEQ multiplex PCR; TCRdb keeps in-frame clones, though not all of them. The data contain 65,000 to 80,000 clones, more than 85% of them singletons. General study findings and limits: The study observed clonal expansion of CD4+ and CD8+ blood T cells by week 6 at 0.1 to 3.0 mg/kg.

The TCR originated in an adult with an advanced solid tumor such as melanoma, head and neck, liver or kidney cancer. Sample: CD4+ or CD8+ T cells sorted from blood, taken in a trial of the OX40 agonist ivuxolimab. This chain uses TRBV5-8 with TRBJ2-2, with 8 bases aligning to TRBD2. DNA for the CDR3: TGTGCCAGCAGCTTGGGACTAGCGAGAGGTTTGGACTACACCGGGGAGCTGTTTTTT. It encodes CASSLGLARGLDYTGELFF. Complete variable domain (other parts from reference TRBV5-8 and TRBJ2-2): EAGVTQSPTHLIKTRGQQATLRCSPISGHTSVYWYQQALGLGLQFLLWYDEGEERNRGNFPPRFSGRQFPNYSSELNVNALELEDSALYLCASSLGLARGLDYTGELFFGEGSRLTVL.